Sequencing of this T cell receptor beta chain was carried out in a study of CD8 T cells in Susac syndrome. The V segment lost 4 bases and the J segment 0 bases; nucleotides outside the gene matches: 7. This CDR3 has 17 residues. The germline gives CDR1 LNHDA, CDR2 SQIVND (reference sequence). With random hexamers, roughly 0.45 to 1 ug RNA was reverse transcribed. With immunoSEQ multiplex PCR, TCR beta CDR3 was amplified across 54 Vbeta and 13 Jbeta. Each CDR3 protein gets one entry after TCRdb re-called the immunoSEQ multiplex PCR reads with MiXCR. The table has roughly 110,000 distinct CDR3 sequences, 80% to 95% seen once. Sequencing of TCR beta was performed on blood CD8+ and CD4+ T cells. The control participants were healthy donors, and these controls were matched with respect to both age and sex. The authors negatively isolated CD8+ and CD4+ T cells and FACS-enriched TEMRA cells.

The sequenced sample consisted of CD8+ T cells from PBMCs. This TCR came from a human donor in good health. The chain couples TRBV19 to TRBJ1-1; TRBD1 matches at 11 bases. DNA of the CDR3: TGTGCCAGTAGTACGGGACAGGGGGTGAAGATGAACACTGAAGCTTTCTTT. This encodes CASSTGQGVKMNTEAFF.